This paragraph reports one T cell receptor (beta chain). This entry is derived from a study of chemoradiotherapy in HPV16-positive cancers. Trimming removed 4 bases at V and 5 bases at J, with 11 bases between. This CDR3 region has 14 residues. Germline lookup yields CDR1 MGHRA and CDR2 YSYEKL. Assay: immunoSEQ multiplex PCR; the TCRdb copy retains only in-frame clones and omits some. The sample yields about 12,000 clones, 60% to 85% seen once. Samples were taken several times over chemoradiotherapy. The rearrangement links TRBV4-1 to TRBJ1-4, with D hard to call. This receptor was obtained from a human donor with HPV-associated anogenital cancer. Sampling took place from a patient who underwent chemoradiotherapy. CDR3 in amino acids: CASSRGDANEKLFF. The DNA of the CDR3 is TGCGCCAGCAGCCGCGGAGACGCAAATGAAAAACTGTTTTTT.